Following are 29 T cell receptor beta chains from one sample sequenced in a study of blood T cells in healthy people across ages. Next came a second PCR, run for about 7 to 11 cycles, which used a sample-barcoded 5' primer along with a J-beta primer mix. TCRdb fed the 5' RACE reads into MiXCR, producing one record per CDR3 protein. This table holds about 1.6 million distinct CDR3 sequences, almost 35% found once. What was sequenced was blood. The receptor source for this set is a young woman in good health.

V and J are TRBV5-5 and TRBJ2-3, with 7 bases fitting TRBD1. CDR3 length: 15 residues. The germline V gene encodes CDR1 SGHKS and CDR2 YYEKEE (reference sequence). The junction had 7 bases not matched to a gene; V was cut back by 3 bases and J by 3 bases. Here the CDR3 DNA reads TGTGCCAGCAGCTCAATAGGGGGCCTTACAGATACGCAGTATTTT. It encodes CASSSIGGLTDTQYF.

The chain carries TRBV27 and TRBJ2-1; 13 nucleotides match TRBD2. V lost 5 bases and J lost 3; bases outside the gene matches: 10. This CDR3 comprises 18 residues. The germline CDR1 and CDR2 sequences are MNHEY and SMNVEV (reference sequence). CDR3 protein: CASSIGLAGERRYNEQFF. In DNA, the CDR3 is TGTGCCAGCAGTATCGGACTAGCGGGAGAGCGTCGCTACAATGAGCAGTTCTTC.

The chain joins TRBV19 to TRBJ2-5, with D possibly matching TRBD1 (7 bases). Trimming cost V 9 bases and J 5 bases, with 22 bases left between them. The CDR3 contains 15 residues. From germline, CDR1 is LNHDA and CDR2 SQIVND (reference sequence). In DNA, the CDR3 is TGTGCCAGCGCAAAGGAGGGGGCAAAGGGGGAGACCCAGTACTTC. As protein: CASAKEGAKGETQYF.

V gene TRBV3-1 combines with J gene TRBJ2-5; D is unresolved. CDR1 is LGHDT and CDR2 is YNNKEL in the germline V gene (reference sequence). CDR3 length: 10 residues. The germline V and J ends were trimmed by 1 base and 13 bases, with 7 bases remaining between them. The DNA of the CDR3 is TGTGCCAGCAGCCAAGCTGAGCTGTACTTC. It encodes CASSQAELYF.

This clonotype was found many times. The gene calls are TRBV4-2 and TRBJ2-1, with D maybe TRBD2 (5 bases). The CDR3 length is 14 residues. Per germline, CDR1 LGHNA and CDR2 YNFKEQ. Trimming removed 0 bases from V and 9 bases from J, with 12 bases in between. CDR3 in DNA: TGTGCCAGCAGCCAAGATACTAGACATATTGAGCAGTTCTTC. It codes for CASSQDTRHIEQFF.

There are a few counts of this clonotype. The V call is TRBV10-3, the J call TRBJ1-5, with a weak D call TRBD1 (5 bases). Trimming shortened V by 8 bases and J by 7 bases, and 6 bases separated the two germline ends. This CDR3 is 10 amino acids long. Germline CDR1 ENHRY, CDR2 SYGVKD. CDR3 nucleotides: TGTGCCATCGGGACGCAGCCCCAGCATTTT. This translates into CAIGTQPQHF.

The V and J genes are TRBV3-1 and TRBJ1-1; a weak D match, TRBD1 (5 bases). Germline V gives CDR1 LGHDT, CDR2 YNNKEL (reference sequence). CDR3 length equals 14 residues. Trimming shortened V by 0 bases and J by 8 bases, and 13 bases separated the two germline ends. CDR3 sequence reads: CASSQDSREDEAFF. The CDR3 coding sequence is TGTGCCAGCAGCCAAGATAGCAGGGAGGACGAAGCTTTCTTT.

This sequence joins TRBV5-1 and TRBJ2-1, with 10 nucleotides matching TRBD1. Trimming took 2 bases from V and 6 from J; bases not matched to a gene: 8. Germline loops: CDR1 SGHRS, CDR2 YFSETQ. The CDR3 covers 16 residues. The CDR3 protein is CASSFYRQGAGNEQFF. CDR3 DNA sequence: TGCGCCAGCAGCTTCTACCGACAGGGGGCCGGCAATGAGCAGTTCTTC.

A remark on this clonotype: A much bigger clone sits one base away, suggesting this may be a read error. This chain connects TRBV28 to TRBJ2-5, with 7 bases lining up with TRBD2. Per the germline V gene, CDR1 is MDHEN and CDR2 is SYDVKM. The CDR3 is 14 residues long. In nucleotides, the CDR3 is TGTGCCAGCCAGTCTTCGGGGGGTCAAGGGACCCAGTACTTC. It yields the protein CASQSSGGQGTQYF.

The chain joins TRBV20-1 to TRBJ2-1, with 9 bases aligning to TRBD1. Germline trimming cut 0 bases from V and 4 bases from J; bases unmatched to any gene: 7. CDR3 length: 16 amino acids. The germline V gene encodes CDR1 DFQATT and CDR2 SNEGSKA (reference sequence). Here the CDR3 reads CSARDQTGGGYNEQFF. Here the CDR3 DNA reads TGCAGTGCTAGAGACCAAACAGGGGGCGGTTACAATGAGCAGTTCTTC.

This clonotype turned up a few times. The chain employs TRBV30 and TRBJ2-7; D is uncertain. Germline V lookup: CDR1 GTSNPN, CDR2 SVGIG (reference sequence). This CDR3 contains 13 residues. Trimming took 0 bases from V and 4 from J, leaving 10 bases between them. CDR3 in amino acids: CAWSVQTAYEQYF. In DNA, the CDR3 is TGTGCCTGGAGTGTACAAACAGCTTACGAGCAGTACTTC.

Concerning this clonotype itself: A much larger clone differs by one base, so this may be a read error. The chain links TRBV29-1 to TRBJ2-1; TRBD2 is a possible D gene (6 bases). Germline V gives CDR1 SQVTM, CDR2 ANQGSEA. This CDR3 is built from 15 residues. The CDR3 sequence: CSVEVRLGSYNGQFF. CDR3 bases: TGCAGCGTTGAAGTGCGACTAGGTTCCTACAATGGGCAGTTCTTC.

Here the CDR3 reads CASSYDGGVNQPQHF. In DNA, the CDR3 is TGCGCCAGCAGCTATGACGGAGGGGTGAACCAGCCCCAGCATTTT. The chain recombines TRBV5-1 with TRBJ1-5; possibly TRBD1 for D (5 bases). CDR1 and CDR2 (germline): SGHRS, YFSETQ. V shed 3 bases and J shed 7 bases, with 17 bases lying between them. The CDR3 totals 15 residues.

This clonotype was counted between two and nine times. V usage is TRBV15 and J usage is TRBJ2-1; D is ambiguous. The V and J ends lost 2 bases and 4 bases respectively, with 15 bases between them. Germline V gene data show CDR1 as LNHNV and CDR2 as YYDKDF (reference sequence). The CDR3 spans 16 residues. CDR3 coding DNA: TGTGCCACCAGCAGACCTTGGAAAGGGTTGTACAATGAGCAGTTCTTC. Protein product: CATSRPWKGLYNEQFF.

The chain recombines TRBV7-8 with TRBJ2-7, with D perhaps being TRBD1 or TRBD2 (5 bases each). Per the germline V gene, CDR1 is SGHVS and CDR2 is FQNEAQ. V lost 1 base and J lost 3, with 19 bases in between. CDR3 length: 17 residues. CDR3 sequence (DNA): TGTGCCAGCAGCTTAGATCAGCCGGGACGGCGAGTCTACGAGCAGTACTTC. Its translation is CASSLDQPGRRVYEQYF.

A few counts support this clonotype. The CDR3 DNA reads as TGCGCCAGCAGCTTGGTGGGCAGGGGACAGGGGGCCCTAAGAAGCTACACCTTC. Protein: CASSLVGRGQGALRSYTF. This chain links TRBV5-1 with TRBJ1-2; 12 bases line up with TRBD1. V gave up 0 bases and J gave up 9 bases; unmatched junction bases: 15. The germline CDR1 and CDR2 sequences are SGHRS and YFSETQ. The CDR3 is 18 amino acids.

This clonotype was recorded many times. V is TRBV25-1 and J is TRBJ2-5; 12 bases map to TRBD2. V gave up 6 bases and J gave up 2 bases; unmatched junction bases: 1. This CDR3 region has 14 residues. Germline-derived CDR1 and CDR2 are MGHDK and SYGVNS. The chain's CDR3 is CASSGLAGQETQYF. For the CDR3, the DNA is TGTGCCAGCAGCGGACTAGCGGGGCAAGAGACCCAGTACTTC.

This chain connects TRBV6-1 to TRBJ1-6, with unresolved D. Trimming removed 6 bases from V and 0 bases from J, with 12 bases in between. Germline CDR1 is MNHNS and CDR2 is SASEGT. The CDR3 is 16 residues long. The CDR3: CASSPNDRSYNSPLHF. In DNA, the CDR3 is TGTGCCAGCAGCCCAAACGATCGCTCCTATAATTCACCCCTCCACTTT.

A few counts support this clonotype. This could be a read error, since a much larger clone is one nucleotide away. The chain is built from TRBV27 and TRBJ1-6; 10 bases map to TRBD1. This CDR3 region has 14 residues. Germline V gene sequence: CDR1 MNHEY, CDR2 SMNVEV (reference sequence). J gave up 7 bases and V 6 bases, and 3 bases lay outside the gene matches. The CDR3 DNA is TGTGCCAGCAGGTGGGACAGGGGCAATTCACCCCTCCACTTT. Translating gives CASRWDRGNSPLHF.

The genes are TRBV4-2 and TRBJ2-1; 7 positions match TRBD2. The trim removed 0 bases at V and 7 bases at J, leaving 15 bases unmatched. The CDR3 is 18 amino acids. Per the germline V gene, CDR1 is LGHNA and CDR2 is YNFKEQ. CDR3 sequence (DNA): TGTGCCAGCAGCCAAGATTGGCCCCGGGCAGCGGGGAAAAATGAGCAGTTCTTC. This encodes CASSQDWPRAAGKNEQFF.

This chain connects TRBV21-1 to TRBJ1-5; the table's TRBD1 call for D was not verified on the DNA. TRBV21-1 is a pseudogene segment. The CDR3 consists of 14 residues. CDR3 region: CASSQGEGNQPQHF. The CDR3, as DNA: TGTGCCAGCAGTCAGGGAGAAGGCAATCAGCCCCAGCATTTT.

This clonotype appeared a few times. The chain links TRBV9 to TRBJ1-1; tentative D call: TRBD1 (5 bases). The CDR3 is made up of 15 amino acids. Trimming stripped 3 bases from V and 3 bases from J, with 15 bases between. Germline CDR1 is SGDLS and CDR2 is YYNGEE. CDR3 in DNA: TGTGCCAGCAGCGAGGCTATCGGGACGTACACTGAAGCTTTCTTT. Its protein is CASSEAIGTYTEAFF.

The chain joins TRBV28 to TRBJ2-7; no reliable D call. V was shortened by 3 bases and J by 5 bases, with 17 bases between the two germline ends. This CDR3 is 15 amino acids long. CDR1 and CDR2 (germline): MDHEN, SYDVKM. The CDR3, as DNA: TGTGCCAGCAGTTTCCTAAACGGATCTCCTAACGAGCAGTACTTC. This sequence encodes CASSFLNGSPNEQYF.

This clonotype appeared a few times. The chain links TRBV9 to TRBJ2-1; D call uncertain. Germline V lookup: CDR1 SGDLS, CDR2 YYNGEE. The CDR3 is 15 residues long. The V gene lost 1 base and the J gene lost 4 bases, with 12 bases spanning the gap. DNA of the CDR3: TGTGCCAGCAGCGTATACGGATTCTTATACAATGAGCAGTTCTTC. Residues: CASSVYGFLYNEQFF.

The V and J genes are TRBV27 and TRBJ1-5; possible D gene TRBD1, 6 bases. This CDR3 is built from 15 residues. V dropped 3 bases and J dropped 2 bases, with 11 bases sitting between them. CDR1 and CDR2 from the germline V gene are MNHEY and SMNVEV (reference sequence). The CDR3 loop is CASSFQGTGNQPQHF. DNA of the CDR3: TGTGCCAGCAGTTTCCAGGGGACCGGCAATCAGCCCCAGCATTTT.

The rearrangement links TRBV30 to TRBJ2-4, with 9 bases that match TRBD2. CDR3 length: 18 residues. Germline loops: CDR1 GTSNPN, CDR2 SVGIG (reference sequence). The V gene end was trimmed by 6 bases and the J gene end by 3 bases; junction bases not matched to a gene: 18. Here the CDR3 reads CACQGGAGGSHIKNIQYF. The CDR3 DNA follows: TGTGCCTGCCAGGGGGGAGCGGGAGGTTCCCACATCAAAAACATTCAGTACTTC.

This clonotype occurred a few times. The rearrangement uses TRBV5-5 and TRBJ2-3; the D gene is possibly TRBD2 (5 bases). Germline assignment: CDR1 SGHKS and CDR2 YYEKEE (reference sequence). The CDR3 loop spans 16 amino acids. Trimming took 1 base from V and 2 from J, leaving 14 bases between them. The CDR3 loop reads CASSLPSGPVTDTQYF. CDR3 nucleotide sequence: TGTGCCAGCAGCTTGCCGAGCGGACCCGTCACAGATACGCAGTATTTT.

V is TRBV5-1 and J is TRBJ2-1; 10 positions match TRBD2. This CDR3 region has 16 residues. Germline values: CDR1 SGHRS, CDR2 YFSETQ. J lost 6 bases, V lost 2 bases, and 8 bases had no gene match. Written as DNA, the CDR3 is TGCGCCAGCAGCTTCCCTAGCGGGGGTCGCCTCAATGAGCAGTTCTTC. Its protein product is CASSFPSGGRLNEQFF.

In DNA form, the CDR3 reads TGTGCCAGCAGTTTATCTTCCCCGGTTGGCAGCACAGAGCAGTACTTC. This codes for CASSLSSPVGSTEQYF. This rearrangement joins TRBV27 to TRBJ2-5, with unresolved D. V was clipped by 0 bases and J by 11 bases, with 22 bases between them. This CDR3 contains 16 residues. Germline V gives CDR1 MNHEY, CDR2 SMNVEV (reference sequence).